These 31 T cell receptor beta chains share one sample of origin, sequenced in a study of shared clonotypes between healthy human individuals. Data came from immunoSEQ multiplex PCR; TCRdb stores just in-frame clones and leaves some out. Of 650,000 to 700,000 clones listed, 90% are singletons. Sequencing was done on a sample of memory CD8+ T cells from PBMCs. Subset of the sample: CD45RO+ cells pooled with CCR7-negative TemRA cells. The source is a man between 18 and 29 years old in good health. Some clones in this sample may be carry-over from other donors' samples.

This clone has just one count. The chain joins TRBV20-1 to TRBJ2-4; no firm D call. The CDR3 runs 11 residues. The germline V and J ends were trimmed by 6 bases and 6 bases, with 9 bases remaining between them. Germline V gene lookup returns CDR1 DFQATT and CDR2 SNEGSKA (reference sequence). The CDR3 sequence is CSASQLNIQYF. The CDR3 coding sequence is TGCAGTGCCTCACAACTAAACATTCAGTACTTC.

CDR3 sequence (DNA): TGTGCCAGCAGCACGCAAGCGGGACTAGCGGAAACCTACGAGCAGTACTTC. As protein: CASSTQAGLAETYEQYF. The rearrangement joins TRBV21-1 to TRBJ2-7; TRBD2, the D gene given by the table, was not confirmed from the DNA. TRBV21-1 is a documented pseudogene. The CDR3 has 17 amino acids.

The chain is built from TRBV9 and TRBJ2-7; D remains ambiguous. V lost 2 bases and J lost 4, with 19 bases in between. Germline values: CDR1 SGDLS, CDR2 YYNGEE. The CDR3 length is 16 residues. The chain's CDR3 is CASSVASSGAYYEQYF. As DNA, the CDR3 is TGTGCCAGCAGCGTTGCAAGTTCGGGTGCTTATTACGAGCAGTACTTC.

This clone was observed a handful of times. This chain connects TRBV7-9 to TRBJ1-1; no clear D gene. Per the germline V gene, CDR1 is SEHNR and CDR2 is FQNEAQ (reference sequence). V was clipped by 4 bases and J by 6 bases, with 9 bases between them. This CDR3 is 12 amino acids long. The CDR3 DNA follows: TGTGCCAGCAGCTCGCTAGGTTCTGAAGCTTTCTTT. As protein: CASSSLGSEAFF.

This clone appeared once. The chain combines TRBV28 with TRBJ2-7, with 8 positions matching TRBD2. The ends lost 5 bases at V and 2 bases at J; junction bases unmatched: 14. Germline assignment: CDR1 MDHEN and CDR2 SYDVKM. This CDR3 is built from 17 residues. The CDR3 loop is CASSPRPTSVLTYEQYF. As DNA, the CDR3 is TGTGCCAGCAGTCCGAGACCGACTAGCGTATTAACCTACGAGCAGTACTTC.

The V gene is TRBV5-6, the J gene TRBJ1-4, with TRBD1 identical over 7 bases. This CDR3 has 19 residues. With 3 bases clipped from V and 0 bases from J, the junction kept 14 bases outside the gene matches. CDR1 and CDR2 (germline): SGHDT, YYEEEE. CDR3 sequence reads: CASSSIRDSIFATNEKLFF. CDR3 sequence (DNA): TGTGCCAGCAGCTCGATCCGGGACAGTATATTTGCAACTAATGAAAAACTGTTTTTT. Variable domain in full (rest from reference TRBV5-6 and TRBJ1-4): DAGVTQSPTHLIKTRGQQVTLRCSPKSGHDTVSWYQQALGQGPQFIFQYYEEEERQRGNFPDRFSGHQFPNYSSELNVNALLLGDSALYLCASSSIRDSIFATNEKLFFGSGTQLSVL.

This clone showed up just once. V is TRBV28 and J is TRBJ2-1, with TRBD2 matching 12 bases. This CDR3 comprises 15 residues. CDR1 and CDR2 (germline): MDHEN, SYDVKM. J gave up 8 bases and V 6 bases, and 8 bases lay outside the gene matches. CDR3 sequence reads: CASSRLAGGTHEQFF. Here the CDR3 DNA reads TGTGCCAGCAGCCGTCTAGCGGGAGGGACCCATGAGCAGTTCTTC. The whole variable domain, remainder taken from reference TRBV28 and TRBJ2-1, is DVKVTQSSRYLVKRTGEKVFLECVQDMDHENMFWYRQDPGLGLRLIYFSYDVKMKEKGDIPEGYSVSREKKERFSLILESASTNQTSMYLCASSRLAGGTHEQFFGPGTRLTVL.

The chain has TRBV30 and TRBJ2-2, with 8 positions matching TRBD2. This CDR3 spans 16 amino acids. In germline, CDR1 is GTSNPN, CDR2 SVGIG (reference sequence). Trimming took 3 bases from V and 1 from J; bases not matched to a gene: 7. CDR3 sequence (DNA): TGTGCCTGGAGGGCCAAACTAGCGGAGAACACCGGGGAGCTGTTTTTT. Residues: CAWRAKLAENTGELFF. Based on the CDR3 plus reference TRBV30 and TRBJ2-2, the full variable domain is SQTIHQWPATLVQPVGSPLSLECTVEGTSNPNLYWYRQAAGRGLQLLFYSVGIGQISSEVPQNLSASRPQDRQFILSSKKLLLSDSGFYLCAWRAKLAENTGELFFGEGSRLTVL.

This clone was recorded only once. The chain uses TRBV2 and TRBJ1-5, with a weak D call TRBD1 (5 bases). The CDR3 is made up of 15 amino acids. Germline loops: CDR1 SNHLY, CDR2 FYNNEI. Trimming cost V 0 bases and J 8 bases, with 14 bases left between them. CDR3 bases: TGTGCCAGCAGTGAAGCGCGGGGGGGAGGAGAGCCCCAGCATTTT. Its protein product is CASSEARGGGEPQHF. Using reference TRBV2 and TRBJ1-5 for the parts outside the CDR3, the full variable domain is EPEVTQTPSHQVTQMGQEVILRCVPISNHLYFYWYRQILGQKVEFLVSFYNNEISEKSEIFDDQFSVERPDGSNFTLKIRSTKLEDSAMYFCASSEARGGGEPQHFGDGTRLSIL.

The CDR3 region has the DNA TGTGCCAGCAGCAAGCGGGGTCGACAAGAGACCCAGTACTTC. As protein: CASSKRGRQETQYF. The rearrangement joins TRBV11-2 to TRBJ2-5, with 7 bases aligning to TRBD2. V shed 5 bases and J 2 bases; nucleotides not matched to a gene: 5. Per the germline V gene, CDR1 is SGHAT and CDR2 is FQNNGV. The CDR3 is 14 residues long.

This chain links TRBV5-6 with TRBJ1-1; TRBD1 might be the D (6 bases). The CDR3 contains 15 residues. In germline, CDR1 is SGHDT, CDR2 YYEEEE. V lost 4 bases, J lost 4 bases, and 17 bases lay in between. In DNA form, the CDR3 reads TGTGCCAGCAGCCAACTCATGAGGGGGAGCACTGAAGCTTTCTTT. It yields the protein CASSQLMRGSTEAFF.

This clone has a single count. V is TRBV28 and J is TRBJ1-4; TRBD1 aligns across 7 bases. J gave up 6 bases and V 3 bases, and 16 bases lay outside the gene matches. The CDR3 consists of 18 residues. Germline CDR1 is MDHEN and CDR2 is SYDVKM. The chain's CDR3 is CASSLDTGTDNRDEKLFF. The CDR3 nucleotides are TGTGCCAGCAGTTTGGATACCGGGACAGACAACCGCGATGAAAAACTGTTTTTT.

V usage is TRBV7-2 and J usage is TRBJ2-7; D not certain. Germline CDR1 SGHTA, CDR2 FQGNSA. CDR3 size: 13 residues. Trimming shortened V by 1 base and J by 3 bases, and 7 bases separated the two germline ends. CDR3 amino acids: CASSLEGIYEQYF. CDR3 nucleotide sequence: TGTGCCAGCAGCTTAGAAGGGATCTACGAGCAGTACTTC.

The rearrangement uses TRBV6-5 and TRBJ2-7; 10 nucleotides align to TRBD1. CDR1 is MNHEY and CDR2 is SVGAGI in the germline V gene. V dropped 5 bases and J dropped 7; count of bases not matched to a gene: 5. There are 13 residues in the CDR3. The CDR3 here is CASSRDRGGEQYF. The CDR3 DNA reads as TGTGCCAGCAGTCGGGACAGGGGAGGGGAGCAGTACTTC.

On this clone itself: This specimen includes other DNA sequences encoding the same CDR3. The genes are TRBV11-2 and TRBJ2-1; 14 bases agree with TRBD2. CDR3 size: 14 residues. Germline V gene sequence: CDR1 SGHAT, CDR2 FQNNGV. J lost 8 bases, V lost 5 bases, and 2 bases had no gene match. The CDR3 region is CASSGTSGSYEQFF. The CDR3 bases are TGTGCCAGCAGCGGGACTAGCGGGAGTTATGAGCAGTTCTTC.

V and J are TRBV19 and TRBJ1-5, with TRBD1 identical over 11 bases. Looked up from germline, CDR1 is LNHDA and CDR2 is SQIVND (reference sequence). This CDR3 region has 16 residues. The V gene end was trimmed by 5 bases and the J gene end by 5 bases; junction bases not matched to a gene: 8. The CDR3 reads CASSDNWTGGHQPQHF. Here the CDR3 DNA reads TGTGCCAGTAGTGACAATTGGACAGGGGGCCATCAGCCCCAGCATTTT.

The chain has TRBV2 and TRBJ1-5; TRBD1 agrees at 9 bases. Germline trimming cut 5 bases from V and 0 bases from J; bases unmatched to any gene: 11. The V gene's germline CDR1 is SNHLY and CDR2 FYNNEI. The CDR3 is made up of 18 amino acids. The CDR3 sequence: CASSHDRGSPLSNQPQHF. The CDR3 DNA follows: TGTGCCAGCAGTCATGACAGGGGGTCCCCCCTTAGCAATCAGCCCCAGCATTTT.

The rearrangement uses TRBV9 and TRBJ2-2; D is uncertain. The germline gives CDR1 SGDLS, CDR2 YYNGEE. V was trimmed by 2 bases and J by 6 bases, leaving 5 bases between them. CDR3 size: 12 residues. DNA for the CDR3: TGTGCCAGCAGCGTGTTACCCGGGGAGCTGTTTTTT. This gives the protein CASSVLPGELFF.

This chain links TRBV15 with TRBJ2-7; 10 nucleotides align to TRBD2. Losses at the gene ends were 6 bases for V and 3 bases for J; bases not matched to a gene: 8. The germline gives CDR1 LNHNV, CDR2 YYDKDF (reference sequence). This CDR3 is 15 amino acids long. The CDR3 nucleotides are TGTGCCACCAGGACCTTAGCGGGAGGCCTCTACGAGCAGTACTTC. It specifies CATRTLAGGLYEQYF.

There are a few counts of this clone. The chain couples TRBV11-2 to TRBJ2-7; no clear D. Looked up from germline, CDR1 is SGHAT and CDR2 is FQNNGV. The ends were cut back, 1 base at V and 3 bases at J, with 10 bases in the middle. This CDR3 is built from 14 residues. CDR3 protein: CASSLAGPYYEQYF. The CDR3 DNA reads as TGTGCCAGCAGCTTAGCTGGTCCCTACTACGAGCAGTACTTC.

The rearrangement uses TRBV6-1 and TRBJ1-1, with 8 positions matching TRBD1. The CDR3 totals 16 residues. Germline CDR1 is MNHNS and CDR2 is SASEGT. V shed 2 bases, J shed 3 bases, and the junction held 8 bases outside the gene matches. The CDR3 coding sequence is TGTGCCAGCAGTGAACCACGACAGGGGCTAGACACTGAAGCTTTCTTT. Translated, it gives CASSEPRQGLDTEAFF.

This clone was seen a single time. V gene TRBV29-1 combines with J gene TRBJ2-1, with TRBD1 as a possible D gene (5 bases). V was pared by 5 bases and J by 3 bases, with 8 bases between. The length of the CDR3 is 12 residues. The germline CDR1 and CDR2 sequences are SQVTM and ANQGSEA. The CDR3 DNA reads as TGCAGCGTTCGACAGAACTACAATGAGCAGTTCTTC. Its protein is CSVRQNYNEQFF.

CDR3 sequence (DNA): TGTGCCAGCAGCTACCCAGGGAACCATGGCTACACCTTC. Protein product: CASSYPGNHGYTF. This sequence joins TRBV7-2 and TRBJ1-2; possible D gene TRBD1, 5 bases. CDR3 length: 13 amino acids. V lost 4 bases, J lost 6 bases, and 12 bases lay in between. Germline V CDR1 and CDR2: SGHTA, FQGNSA. Combining the CDR3 with reference TRBV7-2 and TRBJ1-2 gives the whole variable domain GAGVSQSPSNKVTEKGKDVELRCDPISGHTALYWYRQSLGQGLEFLIYFQGNSAPDKSGLPSDRFSAERTGGSVSTLTIQRTQQEDSAVYLCASSYPGNHGYTFGSGTRLTVV.

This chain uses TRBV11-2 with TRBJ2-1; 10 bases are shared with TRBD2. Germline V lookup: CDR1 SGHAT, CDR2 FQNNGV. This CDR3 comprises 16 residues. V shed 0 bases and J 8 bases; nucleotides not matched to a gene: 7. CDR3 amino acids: CASSLDLSGRTYEQFF. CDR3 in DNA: TGTGCCAGCAGCTTAGATCTTAGCGGGAGGACCTATGAGCAGTTCTTC.

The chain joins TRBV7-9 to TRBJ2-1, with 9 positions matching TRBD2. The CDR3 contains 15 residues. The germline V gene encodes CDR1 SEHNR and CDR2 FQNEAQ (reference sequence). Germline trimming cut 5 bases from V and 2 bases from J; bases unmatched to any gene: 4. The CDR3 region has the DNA TGTGCCAGCAGCCTTAGCGGGGGTACCTACAATGAGCAGTTCTTC. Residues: CASSLSGGTYNEQFF.

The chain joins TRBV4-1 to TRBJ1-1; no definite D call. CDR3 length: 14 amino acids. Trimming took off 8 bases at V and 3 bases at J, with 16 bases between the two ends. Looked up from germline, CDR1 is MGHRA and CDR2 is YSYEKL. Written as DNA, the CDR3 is TGCGCCAGCCAAGCCGGAGGGCGGGACACTGAAGCTTTCTTT. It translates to CASQAGGRDTEAFF.

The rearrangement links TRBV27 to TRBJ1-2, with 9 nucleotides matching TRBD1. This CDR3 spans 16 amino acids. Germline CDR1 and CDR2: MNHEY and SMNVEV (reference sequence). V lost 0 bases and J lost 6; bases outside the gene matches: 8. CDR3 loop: CASSLSNRGQGDGYTF. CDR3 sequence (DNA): TGTGCCAGCAGTTTATCGAACAGGGGGCAGGGGGATGGCTACACCTTC.

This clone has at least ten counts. The CDR3 loop reads CASATTGTGYEQYF. The CDR3 DNA is TGTGCCAGCGCTACCACCGGGACCGGCTACGAGCAGTACTTC. The genes are TRBV28 and TRBJ2-7; the D gene could be TRBD1 or TRBD2 (5 bases each). The CDR3 extends over 14 amino acids. Trimming took off 8 bases at V and 3 bases at J, with 17 bases between the two ends. CDR1 is MDHEN and CDR2 is SYDVKM in the germline V gene.

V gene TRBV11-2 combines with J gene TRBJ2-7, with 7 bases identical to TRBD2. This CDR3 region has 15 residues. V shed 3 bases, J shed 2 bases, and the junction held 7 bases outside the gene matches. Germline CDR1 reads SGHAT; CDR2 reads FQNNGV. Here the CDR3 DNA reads TGTGCCAGCAGCTTCTCGGGAGGCGCTACCTACGAGCAGTACTTC. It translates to CASSFSGGATYEQYF. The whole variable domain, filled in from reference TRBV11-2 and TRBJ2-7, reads EAGVAQSPRYKIIEKRQSVAFWCNPISGHATLYWYQQILGQGPKLLIQFQNNGVVDDSQLPKDRFSAERLKGVDSTLKIQPAKLEDSAVYLCASSFSGGATYEQYFGPGTRLTVT.

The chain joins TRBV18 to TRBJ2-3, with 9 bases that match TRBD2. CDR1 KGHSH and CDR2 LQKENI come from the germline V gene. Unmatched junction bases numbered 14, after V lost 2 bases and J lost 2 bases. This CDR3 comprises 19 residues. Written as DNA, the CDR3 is TGTGCCAGCTCACCAGGTTTATCGCGGGAGGGCCTAATCACAGATACGCAGTATTTT. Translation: CASSPGLSREGLITDTQYF.

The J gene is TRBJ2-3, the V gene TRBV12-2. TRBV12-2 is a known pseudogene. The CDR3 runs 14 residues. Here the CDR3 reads CASRHMRGADTQYF. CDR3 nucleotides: TGTGCAAGTCGCCACATGAGGGGGGCAGATACGCAGTATTTT.